The 19 T cell receptor beta chains below come from one sample, sequenced in a study of control samples from healthy donors and cancer patients. Method: immunoSEQ multiplex PCR; TCRdb's copy keeps in-frame clones and lacks some. The sample carries some 140,000 clones, about 94% recorded once. Sequencing input: blood. The receptors shown here come from a man aged 35-49 years in good health.

J is TRBJ2-7 and V is TRBV5-1, with 9 bases matching TRBD1. The germline CDR1 and CDR2 sequences are SGHRS and YFSETQ. V gave up 0 bases and J gave up 5 bases; unmatched junction bases: 6. This CDR3 has 15 amino acids. The CDR3 region is CASSLVGTGSHEQYF. CDR3 DNA: TGCGCCAGCAGCTTGGTCGGGACAGGGTCCCACGAGCAGTACTTC.

The chain recombines TRBV7-8 with TRBJ1-1, with TRBD1 matching 7 bases. This CDR3 contains 13 residues. CDR1 is SGHVS and CDR2 is FQNEAQ in the germline V gene. V shed 1 base, J shed 11 bases, and the junction held 7 bases outside the gene matches. The CDR3 reads CASSLDRDREAFF. The CDR3, as DNA: TGTGCCAGCAGCTTAGACCGAGACAGGGAGGCTTTCTTT.

There are a few counts of this clone. The chain combines TRBV6-5 with TRBJ1-1, with 7 bases aligning to TRBD1. CDR3 length: 15 amino acids. CDR1 and CDR2 (germline): MNHEY, SVGAGI. Losses at the gene ends were 2 bases for V and 1 base for J; bases not matched to a gene: 4. CDR3: CASSYTGQRNTEAFF. The CDR3 bases are TGTGCCAGCAGTTACACGGGACAGAGGAACACTGAAGCTTTCTTT.

The gene calls are TRBV6-5 and TRBJ1-4; TRBD1 matches at 8 bases. This CDR3 is 15 amino acids long. J lost 7 bases, V lost 6 bases, and 10 bases had no gene match. Germline CDR1 is MNHEY and CDR2 is SVGAGI. Written as DNA, the CDR3 is TGTGCCAGCAGCCCACAGGACAGGGTCCTTGAAAAACTGTTTTTT. The encoded protein is CASSPQDRVLEKLFF.

The gene calls are TRBV9 and TRBJ1-4; D gene uncertain. The CDR3 covers 15 residues. Trimming left V 2 bases short and J 8 bases short, with 16 bases between. Germline CDR1 reads SGDLS; CDR2 reads YYNGEE. The CDR3 DNA follows: TGTGCCAGCAGCGTGGACGGAGATGGGAGCGAAAAACTGTTTTTT. It codes for CASSVDGDGSEKLFF.

The chain is built from TRBV3-1 (or the pseudogene TRBV3-2) and TRBJ2-3; TRBD2 agrees at 9 bases. Looked up from germline, CDR1 is LGHDT and CDR2 is YNNKEL (reference sequence). V was clipped by 3 bases and J by 5 bases; unmatched bases: 3. The CDR3 sequence is 14 residues long. CDR3 nucleotides: TGTGCCAGCAGCCAGCGGGGGGGCGGAGATACGCAGTATTTT. Protein product: CASSQRGGGDTQYF.

The chain joins TRBV7-9 to TRBJ2-2; the D gene could be TRBD1 or TRBD2 (5 bases each). Trimming stripped 4 bases from V and 4 bases from J, with 13 bases between. The CDR3 loop spans 15 amino acids. Germline CDR1 and CDR2: SEHNR and FQNEAQ (reference sequence). CDR3 sequence: CASSSQGEGTGELFF. As DNA, the CDR3 is TGTGCCAGCAGCTCTCAGGGTGAGGGCACCGGGGAGCTGTTTTTT. Full variable domain (outside the CDR3, taken from reference TRBV7-9 and TRBJ2-2): DTGVSQNPRHKITKRGQNVTFRCDPISEHNRLYWYRQTLGQGPEFLTYFQNEAQLEKSRLLSDRFSAERPKGSFSTLEIQRTEQGDSAMYLCASSSQGEGTGELFFGEGSRLTVL.

This chain links TRBV28 with TRBJ2-7; possible D gene TRBD1, 5 bases. V lost 10 bases, J lost 4 bases, and 20 bases lay in between. This CDR3 comprises 14 residues. Germline V gene lookup returns CDR1 MDHEN and CDR2 SYDVKM. The CDR3 nucleotides read TGTGCCACCCGAGTAGGGGCCTTGGGTTACGAGCAGTACTTC. Its protein is CATRVGALGYEQYF. Full variable domain (remainder filled in from reference TRBV28 and TRBJ2-7): DVKVTQSSRYLVKRTGEKVFLECVQDMDHENMFWYRQDPGLGLRLIYFSYDVKMKEKGDIPEGYSVSREKKERFSLILESASTNQTSMYLCATRVGALGYEQYFGPGTRLTVT.

The chain uses TRBV4-3 and TRBJ2-2; maybe TRBD1 (6 bases). The ends were cut back, 0 bases at V and 3 bases at J, with 11 bases in the middle. Germline V gives CDR1 LGHNA, CDR2 YSLEER. The CDR3 spans 16 residues. The CDR3 DNA follows: TGCGCCAGCAGCCAAGACAGGGGCTGGGACACCGGGGAGCTGTTTTTT. Protein product: CASSQDRGWDTGELFF.

The chain combines TRBV9 with TRBJ1-1; 7 bases align to TRBD1. The CDR3 length is 13 residues. Germline V gene data show CDR1 as SGDLS and CDR2 as YYNGEE. The J segment lost 10 bases and the V segment lost 4 bases, leaving 10 bases of the junction unmatched. The CDR3 DNA follows: TGTGCCAGCAGCCCAGGCCCACAGGGGAGAGCTTTCTTT. This gives the protein CASSPGPQGRAFF.

The J gene is TRBJ1-6, the V gene TRBV6-4; TRBD1 might be the D (5 bases). The CDR3 contains 12 residues. With 0 bases removed from V and 14 bases from J, the gap between germline ends came to 8 bases. Germline loops: CDR1 MRHNA, CDR2 SNTAGT. DNA for the CDR3: TGTGCCAGCAGTGACTCCTCCAGGGCCCTCCACTTT. This sequence encodes CASSDSSRALHF.

V gene TRBV11-1 combines with J gene TRBJ2-2; unclear D gene. Trimming took off 3 bases at V and 5 bases at J, with 10 bases between the two ends. CDR1 is SGHAT, CDR2 FQDESV, per germline (reference sequence). The length of the CDR3 is 14 residues. CDR3 amino acids: CASSFGPRTGELFF. DNA for the CDR3: TGTGCCAGCAGCTTCGGTCCGAGGACCGGGGAGCTGTTTTTT. The variable domain in full, completed from reference TRBV11-1 and TRBJ2-2, reads EAEVAQSPRYKITEKSQAVAFWCDPISGHATLYWYRQILGQGPELLVQFQDESVVDDSQLPKDRFSAERLKGVDSTLKIQPAELGDSAMYLCASSFGPRTGELFFGEGSRLTVL.

This chain joins TRBV2 and TRBJ1-2, with D hard to call. CDR3 length equals 15 residues. Germline assignment: CDR1 SNHLY and CDR2 FYNNEI. V was trimmed by 4 bases and J by 1 base, leaving 13 bases between them. CDR3 loop: CASSGGRFDNYGYTF. The CDR3 DNA reads as TGTGCCAGCAGTGGAGGACGGTTCGATAACTATGGCTACACCTTC.

In this sample, this clone turned up once. The chain employs TRBV7-9 and TRBJ1-5; D not certain. V lost 3 bases, J lost 9 bases, and 9 bases lay in between. Germline assignment: CDR1 SEHNR and CDR2 FQNEAQ (reference sequence). The length of the CDR3 is 12 residues. In DNA form, the CDR3 reads TGTGCCAGCAGCTTGGGGAGTGCGCCCCAGCATTTT. Its protein is CASSLGSAPQHF.

This chain joins TRBV7-6 and TRBJ2-1, with D possibly being TRBD1 (6 bases). Germline V gene data show CDR1 as SGHVS and CDR2 as FNYEAQ. This CDR3 comprises 15 residues. Between the trimmed V and J ends, which lost 5 bases and 8 bases, there was a span of 19 bases. CDR3 DNA sequence: TGTGCCAGCAGCGATACAGGGCGGACATACGATGAGCAGTTCTTC. Translating it yields CASSDTGRTYDEQFF.

This clone was recorded once. The chain uses TRBV18 and TRBJ1-5; possible D gene TRBD1, 5 bases. The V end lost 5 bases, the J end lost 3 bases, and 17 bases lay between the germline ends. This CDR3 has 16 amino acids. From germline, CDR1 is KGHSH and CDR2 LQKENI. CDR3 residues: CASSGGEGSYNQPQHF. The CDR3 DNA sequence: TGTGCCAGCTCAGGGGGAGAGGGCTCCTACAATCAGCCCCAGCATTTT.

The V call is TRBV24-1, the J call TRBJ2-7; 7 bases align to TRBD1. The CDR3 is made up of 16 amino acids. Germline CDR1 reads KGHDR; CDR2 reads SFDVKD. Losses at the gene ends were 4 bases for V and 2 bases for J; bases not matched to a gene: 10. The CDR3 DNA reads as TGTGCCACCAGTGACTACCCGACAGGGCCCACCTACGAGCAGTACTTC. Its translation: CATSDYPTGPTYEQYF.

V usage is TRBV10-2 and J usage is TRBJ1-5; the D is unclear. This CDR3 has 14 residues. The V end lost 0 bases, the J end lost 6 bases, and 9 bases lay between the germline ends. The germline gives CDR1 WSHSY, CDR2 SAAADI. CDR3 nucleotides: TGCGCCAGCAGTGAGTCGGGGAGCGGTCAGCCCCAGCATTTT. It encodes CASSESGSGQPQHF.

The V call is TRBV28, the J call TRBJ1-2; 8 bases align to TRBD1. CDR3 length: 15 amino acids. The ends lost 6 bases at V and 3 bases at J; junction bases unmatched: 9. Germline CDR1 reads MDHEN; CDR2 reads SYDVKM. CDR3: CASSQGQASYYGYTF. DNA for the CDR3: TGTGCCAGCAGCCAGGGACAGGCTTCCTACTATGGCTACACCTTC.